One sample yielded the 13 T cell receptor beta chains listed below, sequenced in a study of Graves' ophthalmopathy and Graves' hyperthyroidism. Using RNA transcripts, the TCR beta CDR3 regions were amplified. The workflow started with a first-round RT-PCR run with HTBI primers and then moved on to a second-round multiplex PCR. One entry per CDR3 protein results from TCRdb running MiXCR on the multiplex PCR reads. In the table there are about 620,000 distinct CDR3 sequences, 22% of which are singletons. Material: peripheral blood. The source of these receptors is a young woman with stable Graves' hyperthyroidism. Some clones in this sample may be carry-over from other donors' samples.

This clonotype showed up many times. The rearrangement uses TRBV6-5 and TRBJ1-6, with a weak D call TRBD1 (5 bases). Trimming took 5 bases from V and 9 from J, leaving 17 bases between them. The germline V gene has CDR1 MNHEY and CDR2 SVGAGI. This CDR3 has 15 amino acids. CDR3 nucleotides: TGTGCCAGCAGTCTGGAAGGCAGGGCAGGTTCACCCCTCCACTTT. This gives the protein CASSLEGRAGSPLHF.

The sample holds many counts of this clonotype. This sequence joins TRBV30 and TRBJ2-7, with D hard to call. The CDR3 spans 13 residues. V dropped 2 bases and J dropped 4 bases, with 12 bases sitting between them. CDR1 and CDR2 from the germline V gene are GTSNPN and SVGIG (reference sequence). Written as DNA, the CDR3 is TGTGCCTGGAGTCCTGACACCTTTTACGAGCAGTACTTC. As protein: CAWSPDTFYEQYF.

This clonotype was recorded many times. DNA of the CDR3: TGTGCCAGCAGTGAAACCCTTAATCAGCCCCAGCATTTT. Its protein is CASSETLNQPQHF. The rearrangement uses TRBV6-1 and TRBJ1-5; D is undetermined. Germline-derived CDR1 and CDR2 are MNHNS and SASEGT. Trimming pared 2 bases from V and 4 bases from J, leaving 6 bases between. The CDR3 is made up of 13 amino acids.

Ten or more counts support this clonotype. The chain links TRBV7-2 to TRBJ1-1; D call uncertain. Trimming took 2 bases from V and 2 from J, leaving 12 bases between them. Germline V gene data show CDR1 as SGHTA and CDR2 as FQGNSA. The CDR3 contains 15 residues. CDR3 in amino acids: CASSLKGLPNTEAFF. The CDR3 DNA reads TGTGCCAGCAGCTTAAAGGGATTACCCAACACTGAAGCTTTCTTT.

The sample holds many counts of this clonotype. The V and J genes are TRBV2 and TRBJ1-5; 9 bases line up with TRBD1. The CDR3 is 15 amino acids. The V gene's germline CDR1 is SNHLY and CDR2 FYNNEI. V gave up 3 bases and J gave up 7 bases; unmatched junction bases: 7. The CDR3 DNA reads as TGTGCCAGCAGTGAGATAACAGGGGGCGGACAGCCCCAGCATTTT. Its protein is CASSEITGGGQPQHF.

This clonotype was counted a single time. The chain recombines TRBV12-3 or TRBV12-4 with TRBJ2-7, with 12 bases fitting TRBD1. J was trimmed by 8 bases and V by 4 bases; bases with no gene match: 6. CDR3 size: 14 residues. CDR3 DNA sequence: TGTGCCAGCAGTTCTCCCGGGACAGGGGGCCAGCAGTACTTC. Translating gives CASSSPGTGGQQYF.

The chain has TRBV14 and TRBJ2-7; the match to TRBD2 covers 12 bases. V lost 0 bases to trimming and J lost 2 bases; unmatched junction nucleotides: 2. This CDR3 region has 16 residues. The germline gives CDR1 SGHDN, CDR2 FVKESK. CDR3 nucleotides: TGTGCCAGCAGCCAAGAGTCTAGCGGGGGGGCCTACGAGCAGTACTTC. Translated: CASSQESSGGAYEQYF.

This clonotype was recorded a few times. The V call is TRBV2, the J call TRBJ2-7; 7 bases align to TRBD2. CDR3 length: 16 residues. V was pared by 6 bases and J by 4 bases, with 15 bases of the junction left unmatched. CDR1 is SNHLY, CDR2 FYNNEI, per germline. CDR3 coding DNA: TGTGCCAGCAGCCTTAGCGGGCTGGACGGACGGTACGAGCAGTACTTC. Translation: CASSLSGLDGRYEQYF.

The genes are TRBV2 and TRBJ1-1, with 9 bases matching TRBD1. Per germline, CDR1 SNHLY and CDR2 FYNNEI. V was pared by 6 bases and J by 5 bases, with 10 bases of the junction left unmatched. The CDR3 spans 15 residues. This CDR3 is CASRLPGTGRTEAFF. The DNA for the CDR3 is TGTGCCAGCAGGCTCCCCGGGACAGGGAGGACTGAAGCTTTCTTT.

Written as DNA, the CDR3 is TGTGCCTGGAGTGTAGCAGGGTTAGGGTACGAGCAGTACTTC. Translation: CAWSVAGLGYEQYF. The chain couples TRBV30 to TRBJ2-7; a possible D gene is TRBD1 (5 bases). Trimming removed 0 bases at V and 4 bases at J, with 13 bases between. This CDR3 contains 14 residues. The germline V gene has CDR1 GTSNPN and CDR2 SVGIG (reference sequence).

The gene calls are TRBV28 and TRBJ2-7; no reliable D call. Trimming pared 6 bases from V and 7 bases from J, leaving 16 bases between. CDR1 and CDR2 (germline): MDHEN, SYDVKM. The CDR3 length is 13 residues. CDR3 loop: CASSRTLIGEQYF. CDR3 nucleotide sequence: TGTGCCAGCAGCCGGACCCTTATCGGGGAGCAGTACTTC.

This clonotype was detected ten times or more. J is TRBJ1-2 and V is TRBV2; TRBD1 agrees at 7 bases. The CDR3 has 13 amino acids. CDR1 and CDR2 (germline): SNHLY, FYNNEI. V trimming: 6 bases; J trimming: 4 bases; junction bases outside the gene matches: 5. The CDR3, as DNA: TGTGCCAGCAGGGACGACAGGGTCTATGGCTACACCTTC. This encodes CASRDDRVYGYTF. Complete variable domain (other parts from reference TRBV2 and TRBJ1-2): EPEVTQTPSHQVTQMGQEVILRCVPISNHLYFYWYRQILGQKVEFLVSFYNNEISEKSEIFDDQFSVERPDGSNFTLKIRSTKLEDSAMYFCASRDDRVYGYTFGSGTRLTVV.

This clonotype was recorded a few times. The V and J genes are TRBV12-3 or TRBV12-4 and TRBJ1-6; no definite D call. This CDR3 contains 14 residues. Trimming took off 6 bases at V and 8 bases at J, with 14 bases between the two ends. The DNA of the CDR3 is TGTGCCAGCAGCCCCACTCTGGGTCATTCACCCCTCCACTTT. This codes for CASSPTLGHSPLHF.